The clone carrying this T cell receptor (beta chain) was counted a few times. Documented time point: newly diagnosed GD, antithyroid drugs for less than 3 months. Following extraction of RNA from PBMCs, that RNA was used to make the TCR library. Graves' disease was diagnosed by American Thyroid Association guidelines. The source of the sample is a study of regulatory T cells in long-lasting Graves disease. Study summary: Graves' patients diagnosed newly had used antithyroid drugs under 3 months.

CDR1 is MNHEY, CDR2 SMNVEV, per germline (reference sequence). The CDR3 consists of 13 residues. Trimming took 7 bases from V and 15 from J, leaving 22 bases between them. According to the study, TCR beta libraries were built with iRepertoire HTBI primers and CDR3-region Arm-PCR. TCRdb recomputed calls from the multiplex PCR reads with MiXCR, one row per CDR3 protein. The sample contains 400,000 to 500,000 distinct CDR3 sequences, 14% of which appear only once. These data also formed part of another study, on T cells in Graves' hyperthyroidism and ophthalmopathy. That work states: The TCR CDR3 first-round RT-PCR relied on the HTBI primer set. Most expanded thyroid clonotypes above 0.001 recurred in blood.

V gene TRBV27 combines with J gene TRBJ2-1, with D perhaps matching TRBD2 (5 bases). The sample in question was peripheral blood mononuclear cells (PBMCs), obtained at new diagnosis, from a patient treated with antithyroid drugs. This clonotype was sampled from a woman between 45 and 60 years old with Graves disease. CDR3 sequence: CASTRTDSNFWFF. CDR3 DNA: TGTGCCAGCACCAGGACGGACTCCAACTTTTGGTTCTTC.